This T cell receptor (beta chain) was obtained from a study of control samples from healthy donors and cancer patients. Trimming left V 3 bases short and J 1 base short, with 12 bases between. The CDR3 is made up of 16 amino acids. Germline V gene lookup returns CDR1 MNHEY and CDR2 SMNVEV (reference sequence). Sequenced by immunoSEQ multiplex PCR; TCRdb stores in-frame clones only, minus some. The table lists about 100,000 clones, roughly 90% of them singletons, with 15% to 20% in the top ten. Sequencing input: blood. The genes are TRBV27 and TRBJ2-2; D is uncertain. This TCR came from a woman between 50 and 59 years old in good health. The CDR3 DNA sequence: TGTGCCAGCAGTTTCTGGTGGAGTCGGAACACCGGGGAGCTGTTTTTT. Its protein is CASSFWWSRNTGELFF.